The rows below give T cell receptor beta chains drawn from one sample of a study of low-dose radiotherapy and immunotherapy resistance in tumors. TCRdb re-analysed the reads in MiXCR, keeping a single row per CDR3 protein. The sample has 60,000 to 75,000 distinct CDR3 sequences, about 25% seen once. The starting material was PBMCs, obtained before treatment. The source is a male donor with rectosigmoid adenocarcinoma. CDR3s include the opening cysteine and the closing phenylalanine or tryptophan. D genes are given only for firm matches. Only part of the rows carry a size: once, few, many, or a class if the clone is expanded.

v_gene: TRBV24-1; j_gene: TRBJ2-3; d_gene: .; abundance: .; CDR3aa: CATSDTQEHTDTQYF; CDR3nt: TGTGCCACCAGTGACACCCAGGAACACACAGATACGCAGTATTTT
v_gene: TRBV12-3/TRBV12-4; j_gene: TRBJ2-3; d_gene: TRBD1; abundance: many; CDR3aa: CASRLDRGPGTDTQYF; CDR3nt: TGTGCCAGCAGATTGGACAGGGGGCCGGGAACAGATACGCAGTATTTT
v_gene: TRBV7-2; j_gene: TRBJ2-3; d_gene: TRBD2; abundance: many; CDR3aa: CASRSGGASDTQYF; CDR3nt: TGTGCCAGCAGAAGCGGGGGGGCCTCAGATACGCAGTATTTT
v_gene: TRBV7-8; j_gene: TRBJ2-4; d_gene: .; abundance: .; CDR3aa: CASSTNRAQKNIQYF; CDR3nt: TGTGCCAGCAGCACCAATCGGGCCCAAAAAAACATTCAGTACTTC
v_gene: TRBV4-3; j_gene: TRBJ2-4; d_gene: TRBD1; abundance: many; CDR3aa: CASSPGTGETGAKNIQYF; CDR3nt: TGCGCCAGCAGCCCCGGGACAGGGGAAACCGGAGCCAAAAACATTCAGTACTTC
v_gene: TRBV5-5; j_gene: TRBJ2-1; d_gene: .; abundance: medium-sized; CDR3aa: CASSAGTQQGPIYNEQFF; CDR3nt: TGTGCCAGCAGCGCCGGGACACAACAAGGACCCATCTACAATGAGCAGTTCTTC
v_gene: TRBV28; j_gene: TRBJ2-3; d_gene: TRBD2; abundance: .; CDR3aa: CASSLRPKLAGVSYTQYF; CDR3nt: TGTGCCAGCAGTTTACGCCCCAAACTAGCGGGAGTTTCATATACGCAGTATTTT
v_gene: TRBV6-5; j_gene: TRBJ2-2; d_gene: .; abundance: many; CDR3aa: CASSWRPDYGELFF; CDR3nt: TGTGCCAGCAGTTGGCGACCCGATTACGGGGAGCTGTTTTTT
v_gene: TRBV7-6; j_gene: TRBJ2-1; d_gene: .; abundance: .; CDR3aa: CASSPPGGGSYNEQSF; CDR3nt: TGTGCCAGCAGCCCGCCGGGTGGGGGCTCCTACAATGAGCAGTCCTTC
v_gene: TRBV7-9; j_gene: TRBJ1-4; d_gene: TRBD1; abundance: many; CDR3aa: CASSSGQGNEKLFF; CDR3nt: TGTGCCAGCAGCTCCGGACAGGGGAATGAAAAACTGTTTTTT
v_gene: TRBV2; j_gene: TRBJ2-5; d_gene: .; abundance: many; CDR3aa: CASMEGLQGRGTQYF; CDR3nt: TGTGCCAGCATGGAAGGACTACAGGGTCGGGGGACCCAGTACTTC
v_gene: TRBV6-2/TRBV6-3; j_gene: TRBJ2-7; d_gene: .; abundance: many; CDR3aa: CASSYAYEQYF; CDR3nt: TGTGCCAGCAGTTACGCCTACGAGCAGTACTTC
v_gene: TRBV20-1; j_gene: TRBJ1-2; d_gene: .; abundance: many; CDR3aa: CSARGGRTANYGYTF; CDR3nt: TGCAGTGCTAGAGGCGGCAGGACCGCTAACTATGGCTACACCTTC
v_gene: TRBV29-1; j_gene: TRBJ2-7; d_gene: .; abundance: .; CDR3aa: CSVEGTDNEQYF; CDR3nt: TGCAGCGTTGAGGGGACGGACAACGAGCAGTACTTC
v_gene: TRBV7-2; j_gene: TRBJ2-2; d_gene: TRBD2; abundance: many; CDR3aa: CASSRAQRGNTGELFF; CDR3nt: TGTGCCAGCAGCCGAGCTCAGCGGGGGAACACCGGGGAGCTGTTTTTT
v_gene: TRBV10-3; j_gene: TRBJ2-7; d_gene: .; abundance: many; CDR3aa: CAISGQGHEQYF; CDR3nt: TGTGCCATCAGTGGTCAGGGGCACGAGCAGTACTTC
v_gene: TRBV7-2; j_gene: TRBJ1-6; d_gene: .; abundance: many; CDR3aa: CASSLNNSPLHF; CDR3nt: TGTGCCAGCAGCTTAAATAATTCACCCCTCCACTTT
v_gene: TRBV27; j_gene: TRBJ1-5; d_gene: .; abundance: many; CDR3aa: CASSIIISGGSNQPQHF; CDR3nt: TGTGCCAGCAGCATAATAATCTCGGGGGGAAGCAATCAGCCCCAGCATTTT
v_gene: TRBV6-6; j_gene: TRBJ2-7; d_gene: .; abundance: many; CDR3aa: CASTSPQTPAYEQYF; CDR3nt: TGTGCCAGCACCTCCCCCCAGACTCCCGCCTACGAGCAGTACTTC
v_gene: TRBV5-1; j_gene: TRBJ1-4; d_gene: TRBD1; abundance: many; CDR3aa: CASSSSSRTGGGEKLFF; CDR3nt: TGCGCCAGCAGCTCCTCCAGCAGGACAGGGGGAGGTGAAAAACTGTTTTTT
v_gene: TRBV6-2/TRBV6-3; j_gene: TRBJ1-4; d_gene: TRBD1; abundance: many; CDR3aa: CASRKTGGGNEKLFF; CDR3nt: TGTGCCAGCAGGAAAACAGGGGGCGGCAATGAAAAACTGTTTTTT
v_gene: TRBV2; j_gene: TRBJ2-1; d_gene: .; abundance: many; CDR3aa: CASKGPRGGRTSSYNEQFF; CDR3nt: TGTGCCAGCAAGGGGCCGAGGGGGGGCAGGACAAGCTCCTACAATGAGCAGTTCTTC
v_gene: TRBV9; j_gene: TRBJ2-7; d_gene: .; abundance: many; CDR3aa: CASSVGGDSYEQYF; CDR3nt: TGTGCCAGCAGCGTAGGCGGAGATTCCTACGAGCAGTACTTC
v_gene: TRBV28; j_gene: TRBJ1-3; d_gene: .; abundance: many; CDR3aa: CASLRDAAGGNTIYF; CDR3nt: TGTGCCAGCCTCCGGGACGCGGCGGGGGGAAACACCATATATTTT
v_gene: TRBV28; j_gene: TRBJ2-7; d_gene: .; abundance: many; CDR3aa: CASSTSGQGKKEQYF; CDR3nt: .
v_gene: TRBV6-1; j_gene: TRBJ2-5; d_gene: TRBD2; abundance: few; CDR3aa: CASRLSAGGGETQYF; CDR3nt: TGTGCCAGCAGGTTATCAGCGGGGGGTGGGGAGACCCAGTACTTC
v_gene: TRBV5-1; j_gene: TRBJ2-1; d_gene: .; abundance: many; CDR3aa: CASSLSSRAQQFF; CDR3nt: TGCGCCAGCAGCTTATCCTCGCGGGCGCAGCAGTTCTTC
v_gene: TRBV24-1; j_gene: TRBJ2-3; d_gene: .; abundance: many; CDR3aa: CATTPDHQDTQYF; CDR3nt: TGTGCCACCACCCCGGACCATCAAGATACGCAGTATTTT
v_gene: TRBV20-1; j_gene: TRBJ1-2; d_gene: TRBD1; abundance: many; CDR3aa: CSATSGTGYGYTF; CDR3nt: TGCAGTGCTACCTCAGGGACAGGGTATGGCTACACCTTC
v_gene: TRBV18; j_gene: TRBJ1-6; d_gene: .; abundance: .; CDR3aa: CASSPDNSPLHF; CDR3nt: TGTGCCAGCTCACCGGATAATTCACCCCTCCACTTT
v_gene: TRBV7-9; j_gene: TRBJ2-7; d_gene: .; abundance: few; CDR3aa: CASSSDSHEQYF; CDR3nt: TGTGCCAGCAGCTCCGACAGCCACGAGCAGTACTTC
v_gene: TRBV7-9; j_gene: TRBJ2-7; d_gene: TRBD2; abundance: many; CDR3aa: CASSPAGAHEQYF; CDR3nt: TGTGCCAGCAGCCCAGCGGGAGCCCACGAGCAGTACTTC